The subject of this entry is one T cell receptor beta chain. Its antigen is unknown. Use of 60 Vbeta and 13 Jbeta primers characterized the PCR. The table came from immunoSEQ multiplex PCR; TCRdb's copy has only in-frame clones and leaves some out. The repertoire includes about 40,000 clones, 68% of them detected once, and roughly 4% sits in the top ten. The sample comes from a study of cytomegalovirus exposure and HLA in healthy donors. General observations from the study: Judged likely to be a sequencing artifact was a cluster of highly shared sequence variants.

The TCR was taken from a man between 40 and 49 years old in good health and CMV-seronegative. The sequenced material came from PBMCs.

For the CDR3, the DNA is TGTGCCAGCAGCCCGCGACTAGCGGGGGGTTCCTCCTACAATGAGCAGTTCTTC. Amino acid sequence: CASSPRLAGGSSYNEQFF. The V call is TRBV7-6, the J call TRBJ2-1, with 13 positions matching TRBD2. Germline V CDR1 and CDR2: SGHVS, FNYEAQ. The CDR3 covers 18 residues. Unmatched junction bases numbered 7, after V lost 5 bases and J lost 0 bases. Full variable domain (rest looked up from reference TRBV7-6 and TRBJ2-1): GAGVSQSPRYKVTKRGQDVALRCDPISGHVSLYWYRQALGQGPEFLTYFNYEAQQDKSGLPNDRFSAERPEGSISTLTIQRTEQRDSAMYRCASSPRLAGGSSYNEQFFGPGTRLTVL.